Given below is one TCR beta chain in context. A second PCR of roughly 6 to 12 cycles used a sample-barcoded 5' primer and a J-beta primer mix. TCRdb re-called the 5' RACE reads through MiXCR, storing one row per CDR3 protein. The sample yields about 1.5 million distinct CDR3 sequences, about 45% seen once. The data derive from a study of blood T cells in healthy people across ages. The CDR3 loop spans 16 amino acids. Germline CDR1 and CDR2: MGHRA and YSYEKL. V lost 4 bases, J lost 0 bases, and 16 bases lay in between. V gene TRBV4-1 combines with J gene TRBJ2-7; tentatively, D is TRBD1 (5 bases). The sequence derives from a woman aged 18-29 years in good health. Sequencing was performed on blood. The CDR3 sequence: CASSLQAGDSSYEQYF. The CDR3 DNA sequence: TGCGCCAGCAGCCTCCAAGCAGGAGACAGCTCCTACGAGCAGTACTTC.